Included here is one T cell receptor (beta chain) sequence, with context. As yet, its antigen is unknown. These data are taken from a study of OX40 agonist ivuxolimab in advanced cancers. Whole-study findings and limits: The study observed clonal expansion of CD4+ and CD8+ blood T cells by week 6 at 0.1 to 3.0 mg/kg. The study found that CD8+ T cells averaged more expanded clones than CD4+.

Sequencing used immunoSEQ multiplex PCR; TCRdb keeps in-frame clones, though not all of them. The sample lists about 83,000 clones, around four fifths occurring once. This sequence originates from an adult with an advanced solid tumor such as melanoma, head and neck, liver or kidney cancer. This specimen consisted of CD4+ or CD8+ T cells sorted from blood, obtained in a trial of the OX40 agonist ivuxolimab.

Here the CDR3 reads CASSEGVAVGSSTDTQYF. CDR3 DNA: TGTGCCAGCAGTGAAGGGGTAGCGGTTGGCTCTAGCACAGATACGCAGTATTTT. The chain links TRBV6-1 to TRBJ2-3, with D tentatively TRBD2 (6 bases). Trimming left V 1 base short and J 0 bases short, with 17 bases between. Germline V CDR1 and CDR2: MNHNS, SASEGT. The CDR3 is 18 amino acids.